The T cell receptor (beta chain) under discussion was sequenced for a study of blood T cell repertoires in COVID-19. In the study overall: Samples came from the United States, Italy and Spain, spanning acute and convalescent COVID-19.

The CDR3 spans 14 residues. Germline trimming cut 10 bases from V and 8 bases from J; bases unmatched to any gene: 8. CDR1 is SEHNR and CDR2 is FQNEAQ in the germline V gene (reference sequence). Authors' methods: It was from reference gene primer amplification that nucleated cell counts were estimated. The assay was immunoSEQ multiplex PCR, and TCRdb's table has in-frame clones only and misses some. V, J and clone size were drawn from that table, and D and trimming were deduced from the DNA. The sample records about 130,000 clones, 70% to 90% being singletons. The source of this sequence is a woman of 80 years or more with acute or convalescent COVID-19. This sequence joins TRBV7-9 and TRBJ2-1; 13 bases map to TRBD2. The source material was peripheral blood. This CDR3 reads CAIRTSGRRDEQFF. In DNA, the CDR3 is TGTGCCATCCGGACTAGCGGGAGAAGAGATGAGCAGTTCTTC. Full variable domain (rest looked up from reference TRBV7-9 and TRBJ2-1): DTGVSQNPRHKITKRGQNVTFRCDPISEHNRLYWYRQTLGQGPEFLTYFQNEAQLEKSRLLSDRFSAERPKGSFSTLEIQRTEQGDSAMYLCAIRTSGRRDEQFFGPGTRLTVL.